This TCR beta chain was found in a study of T cells in Graves' hyperthyroidism and ophthalmopathy. Amplified regions were TCR beta CDR3 sequences from RNA transcripts. The primer set for the first-round RT-PCR of the TCR CDR3 was HTBI. TCRdb independently ran MiXCR on the multiplex PCR reads; one entry per CDR3 protein. The repertoire holds about 380,000 distinct CDR3 sequences, less than 20% seen once, with 40% in the top ten. The CDR3 covers 15 residues. Germline V gene data show CDR1 as SGHRS and CDR2 as YFSETQ. The V and J ends lost 0 bases and 5 bases, in that order; junction bases with no gene match: 2. This clonotype was seen many times. Its antigen is not identified. The study's findings and limits: Among clonotypes expanded in thyroid above 0.001, most were also found in blood.

The chain couples TRBV5-1 to TRBJ1-2, with TRBD1 matching 12 bases. This clonotype was obtained from a young man with Graves' ophthalmopathy. Sequencing was performed on blood. CDR3 in amino acids: CASSLAGQGAYGYTF. CDR3 coding DNA: TGCGCCAGCAGCTTGGCGGGACAGGGGGCTTATGGCTACACCTTC.